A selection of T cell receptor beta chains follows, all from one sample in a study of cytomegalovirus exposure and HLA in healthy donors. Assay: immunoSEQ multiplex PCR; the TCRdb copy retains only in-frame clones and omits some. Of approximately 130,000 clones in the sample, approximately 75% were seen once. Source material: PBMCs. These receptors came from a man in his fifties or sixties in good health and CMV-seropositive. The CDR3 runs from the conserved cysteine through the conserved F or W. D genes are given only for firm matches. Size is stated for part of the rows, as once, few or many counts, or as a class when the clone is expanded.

DNA: TGTGCCAGCAGAAATACCGGGACAAAGAATGGCTACACCTTC; CDR3: CASRNTGTKNGYTF; size: -; V: TRBV2; J: TRBJ1-2; D: -
DNA: TGTGCCATCAGTAGACAGGGATCACCCCTCCACTTT; CDR3: CAISRQGSPLHF; size: -; V: TRBV10-3; J: TRBJ1-6; D: TRBD1
DNA: TGTGCCAGCCTTGAATCCCAGGGGGCCGGGGAGCTGTTTTTT; CDR3: CASLESQGAGELFF; size: once; V: TRBV6-6; J: TRBJ2-2; D: TRBD1
DNA: TGTGCCAGCAGCCCCAGGGGAGTAGCCTCTGGGGCCAACGTCCTGACTTTC; CDR3: CASSPRGVASGANVLTF; size: few; V: TRBV11-2; J: TRBJ2-6; D: -
DNA: TGTGCCAGCAGTCCCAACCGAGACAGGTCTCACACCTTC; CDR3: CASSPNRDRSHTF; size: -; V: TRBV2; J: TRBJ1-2; D: -
DNA: TGTGCTAGTGGCTCAGGGGGCGTAACAGATACGCAGTATTTT; CDR3: CASGSGGVTDTQYF; size: few; V: TRBV12-5; J: TRBJ2-3; D: TRBD1
DNA: TGTGCCAGCAGCCCAAGGATCAATTTGGGGACTGGGAATGAAAAACTGTTTTTT; CDR3: CASSPRINLGTGNEKLFF; size: few; V: TRBV7-8; J: TRBJ1-4; D: -
DNA: TGTGCCAGTACCCCGACAGGGGAAGGAAACACCATATATTTT; CDR3: CASTPTGEGNTIYF; size: -; V: TRBV19; J: TRBJ1-3; D: TRBD1
DNA: TGCGCCAGCAGTGACGTAGGCGGGGGAAGCTCCTACGAGCAGTACTTC; CDR3: CASSDVGGGSSYEQYF; size: few; V: TRBV10-2; J: TRBJ2-7; D: TRBD2
DNA: TGTGCCAGCAGTGAAGCGGACAGCCCCTCTGGAAACACCATATATTTT; CDR3: CASSEADSPSGNTIYF; size: once; V: TRBV6-1; J: TRBJ1-3; D: -
DNA: TGCGCCAGCAGCTTGTTGGGACAGGGGGGTGAAAAACTGTTTTTT; CDR3: CASSLLGQGGEKLFF; size: few; V: TRBV5-1; J: TRBJ1-4; D: TRBD1
DNA: TGTGCCAGTAGTATACAGGGGGCCGTTCACAATGAGCAGTTCTTC; CDR3: CASSIQGAVHNEQFF; size: -; V: TRBV19; J: TRBJ2-1; D: TRBD1
DNA: TGCGCCAGCAGCCAGGGGACAGGGGGGACTGAAGCTTTCTTT; CDR3: CASSQGTGGTEAFF; size: -; V: TRBV5-1; J: TRBJ1-1; D: TRBD1
DNA: TGTGCCAGCAGCCAAGATTCTGGGCGGGTCGAAGCTTTCTTT; CDR3: CASSQDSGRVEAFF; size: -; V: TRBV14; J: TRBJ1-1; D: -
DNA: TGTGCCAGCAGCGTAGGGTGGTCGAGGACCTACGAGCAGTACTTC; CDR3: CASSVGWSRTYEQYF; size: -; V: TRBV9; J: TRBJ2-7; D: -
DNA: TGTGCCACCAGCAGAGATCCGGGGGACGAGCAGTACTTC; CDR3: CATSRDPGDEQYF; size: -; V: TRBV15; J: TRBJ2-7; D: -
DNA: TGCGCCAGCAGCTTGGCGGTAGCGAGCACTGAAGCTTTCTTT; CDR3: CASSLAVASTEAFF; size: -; V: TRBV5-1; J: TRBJ1-1; D: -